The T cell receptor (beta chain) described here comes from a study of T cell responses to AZD1222 COVID-19 vaccine (dated by TCRdb to about 2021). Regarding the complete study: Because spike-specific TCR depth and breadth did not differ between the two schedules, AZD1222 recipients who got a second dose at roughly 4 weeks were pooled with those who got a second dose at roughly 12 weeks. Enrollment into the trials was organized by age into subgroups of 18-55, 56-69 and 70-plus years, and those subgroups contained about 160, 30 and 59 TCR-sequenced participants, respectively. TCR sequencing covered roughly 230 trial participants: 200 to 220 given two doses of AZD1222 and about 26 given two doses of MenACWY control vaccine.

In regard to this clone: Its antigen remains undetermined. Within one base of it there is no much larger clone, and no base qualities were kept.

The CDR3 regions of human TCRbeta chains were subjected to immunosequencing. The source study handled its data this way. Repertoire TCRs were checked for matches against a reference library of SARS-CoV-2-specific TCRs that had been generated using the MIRA antigen-specificity platform. Breadth was defined as the fraction of unique TCRs that were SARS-CoV-2-associated. Depth was defined as the fraction of total T cells that were SARS-CoV-2-associated. Using the MIRA data, each spike-specific TCR was mapped to the spike region that the TCR reacts to and placed in a CD4 or CD8 class. Log10-transformed breadth and depth values were compared by one-way ANOVA with Sidak's multiple comparisons tests. TCRdb provides this immuneACCESS table in a form limited to in-frame rearrangements. Some clones are lacking; in checked studies, under half of them reflect an unresolved V gene, and why the rest are absent is not known. V and J calls and clone size are given by that table; D and trimming were obtained from the DNA. Recorded for this sample are about 130,000 clones; roughly 84% of them occurred a single time. The biggest ten clones account for less than 15% of the sample.

What this sample's time point label stands for: baseline before first vaccination. Vaccinee samples were obtained from the UK trials COV001 and COV002, which included a single-blind randomized controlled phase 2/3 trial of AZD1222 (ChAdOx1 nCoV-19) in healthy adults. For TCRbeta chain sequencing, PBMC samples were collected from trial participants at day 0 and at day 28 after the second dose. V and J are truncated by 7 bases and 11 bases respectively, leaving an intervening sequence of 17 bases. The CDR3 holds 12 amino acids from the cysteine to the phenylalanine. The sequence is cut down to CDR3 DNA, 36 bases in frame from base 1. According to the germline V gene, CDR1 reads SNHLY and CDR2 reads FYNNEI. Study-level results and caveats: The vaccine-associated CD4 TCRs covered the entire spike protein, and the dominant responses fell in regions 160-218 and 743-854. Participants were mostly white British and included more females than males, and it was suggested by the authors that clonal diversity may have been underestimated. In the small 56-69-year group, the increase in depth fell short of significance, most likely because of low power. Conclusions about previously exposed vaccinees are limited, since just 6 or 7 AZD1222 recipients were seropositive for SARS-CoV-2 at baseline. Nearly half of unique spike-specific TCRs reportedly recognized epitopes outside regions mutated in the B.1.351 and B.1.1.7 variants. No day 14 peak-response samples were available, so repertoires were characterized only after the peak T cell response. A significant rise in spike-specific TCR breadth and depth was observed after two AZD1222 doses relative to day 0 and relative to MenACWY recipients.

The TCR sequence derives from an adult in good health. The sample was peripheral blood, taken on day 0 of AZD1222 vaccination. This sequence uses TRBV2 and TRBJ1-1, with TRBD1 as a weak D call on 5 bases. Here the CDR3 is given as CASNPEGVRAFF. The nucleotide sequence is TGTGCCAGCAACCCGGAAGGGGTTAGGGCTTTCTTT.